This TCR beta chain was profiled in a study of blood T cell repertoires in COVID-19. Study summary: The United States, Italy and Spain were the sources of the acute and convalescent COVID-19 samples.

TCRdb keeps only in-frame clones here, not all; method: immunoSEQ multiplex PCR. The sample has tens of thousands of clones, roughly 70% seen once. This clone has more than one count but fewer than ten. This TCR derives from a man aged 60-69 years with acute or convalescent COVID-19. Material: peripheral blood.

The CDR3 loop reads CASSLGARDTEAFF. DNA for the CDR3: TGCGCCAGCAGCTTGGGTGCCAGGGACACTGAAGCTTTCTTT. V is TRBV5-1 and J is TRBJ1-1; D might be TRBD1 (5 bases). This CDR3 spans 14 amino acids. Germline CDR1 SGHRS, CDR2 YFSETQ. Trimming stripped 0 bases from V and 3 bases from J, with 9 bases between.